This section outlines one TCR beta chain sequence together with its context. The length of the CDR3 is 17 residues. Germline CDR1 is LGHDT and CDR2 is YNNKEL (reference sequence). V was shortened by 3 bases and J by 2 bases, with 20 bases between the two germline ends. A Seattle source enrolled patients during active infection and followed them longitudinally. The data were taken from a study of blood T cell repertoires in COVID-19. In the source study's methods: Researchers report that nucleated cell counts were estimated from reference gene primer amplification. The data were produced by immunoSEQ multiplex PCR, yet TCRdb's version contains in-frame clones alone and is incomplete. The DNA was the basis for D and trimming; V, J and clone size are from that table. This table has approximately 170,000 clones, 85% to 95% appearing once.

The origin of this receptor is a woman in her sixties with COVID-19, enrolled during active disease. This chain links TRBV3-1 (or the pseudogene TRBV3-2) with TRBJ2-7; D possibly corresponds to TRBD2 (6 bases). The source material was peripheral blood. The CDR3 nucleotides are TGTGCCAGCAGCCATCATCCCCTAAGGAGGGCGGCCTACGAGCAGTACTTC. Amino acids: CASSHHPLRRAAYEQYF.